One and the same sample provided the 23 T cell receptor beta chains below, sequenced in a study of blood T cell repertoires in COVID-19. Some clones are missing from TCRdb's copy, which holds only in-frame ones; the method was immunoSEQ multiplex PCR. The table records around 130,000 clones, more than 80% of them present only once. The specimen was peripheral blood. The source is a man between 65 and 79 years old with active or convalescent COVID-19.

The chain joins TRBV18 to TRBJ2-4, with 7 bases matching TRBD2. Trimming at V came to 3 bases and at J to 0 bases, leaving 8 bases not matched to a gene. The V gene's germline CDR1 is KGHSH and CDR2 LQKENI. The CDR3 is made up of 17 amino acids. Written as DNA, the CDR3 is TGTGCCAGCTCACCCACCCCTAGCGGTCTAGCCAAAAACATTCAGTACTTC. Protein sequence: CASSPTPSGLAKNIQYF.

This chain joins TRBV25-1 and TRBJ1-5, with 11 positions matching TRBD1. The junction had 6 bases not matched to a gene; V was cut back by 8 bases and J by 6 bases. The V gene's germline CDR1 is MGHDK and CDR2 SYGVNS. This CDR3 is 14 amino acids long. DNA of the CDR3: TGTGCCAGCGCCGGGACAGGGGGAAGTCAGCCCCAGCATTTT. It encodes CASAGTGGSQPQHF.

This chain uses TRBV7-9 with TRBJ1-1; a weak D match, TRBD1 (5 bases). The CDR3 consists of 14 residues. From germline, CDR1 is SEHNR and CDR2 FQNEAQ (reference sequence). V shed 5 bases and J shed 5 bases, with 15 bases lying between them. CDR3 sequence (DNA): TGTGCCAGCAGCGTCTCCGGGGGAGGTACTGAAGCTTTCTTT. Translated, it gives CASSVSGGGTEAFF.

The chain employs TRBV3-1 (or the pseudogene TRBV3-2) and TRBJ2-2; the match to TRBD1 covers 7 bases. The CDR3 runs 15 residues. Germline V gene lookup returns CDR1 LGHDT and CDR2 YNNKEL (reference sequence). J gave up 7 bases and V 0 bases, and 5 bases lay outside the gene matches. The CDR3 loop reads CASSQDLQGVGELFF. The CDR3 DNA reads TGTGCCAGCAGCCAAGATCTTCAGGGGGTCGGGGAGCTGTTTTTT.

The rearrangement uses TRBV28 and TRBJ2-1; 8 bases map to TRBD2. This CDR3 is 16 amino acids long. Germline CDR1 and CDR2: MDHEN and SYDVKM. V gave up 8 bases and J gave up 0 bases; unmatched junction bases: 9. CDR3 loop: CASRSLAGNSYNEQFF. Written as DNA, the CDR3 is TGTGCCAGCCGCTCGTTAGCGGGGAACTCCTACAATGAGCAGTTCTTC. Combining the CDR3 with reference TRBV28 and TRBJ2-1 gives the whole variable domain DVKVTQSSRYLVKRTGEKVFLECVQDMDHENMFWYRQDPGLGLRLIYFSYDVKMKEKGDIPEGYSVSREKKERFSLILESASTNQTSMYLCASRSLAGNSYNEQFFGPGTRLTVL.

V is TRBV4-2 and J is TRBJ2-5; TRBD1 agrees at 9 bases. This CDR3 region has 15 residues. Losses at the gene ends were 3 bases for V and 7 bases for J; bases not matched to a gene: 9. Germline V lookup: CDR1 LGHNA, CDR2 YNFKEQ. CDR3 residues: CASSQSGQGKGTQYF. The DNA for the CDR3 is TGTGCCAGCAGCCAGTCGGGACAGGGTAAAGGGACCCAGTACTTC.

The chain links TRBV4-2 to TRBJ2-3; 9 bases match TRBD2. The CDR3 sequence is 18 residues long. Germline V gene lookup returns CDR1 LGHNA and CDR2 YNFKEQ. The V and J ends lost 2 bases and 4 bases, in that order; junction bases with no gene match: 13. CDR3 amino acids: CASSQPLRGLAAPDTQYF. The CDR3 DNA reads as TGTGCCAGCAGCCAACCCCTCAGGGGACTAGCTGCCCCAGATACGCAGTATTTT.

The rearrangement links TRBV15 to TRBJ2-2, with 7 positions matching TRBD2. The junction had 9 bases not matched to a gene; V was cut back by 6 bases and J by 5 bases. The CDR3 covers 15 residues. The V gene's germline CDR1 is LNHNV and CDR2 YYDKDF (reference sequence). The CDR3 DNA reads as TGTGCCACCAGGAGCGGGAATCTGGAAACCGGGGAGCTGTTTTTT. Protein product: CATRSGNLETGELFF.

The chain combines TRBV10-3 with TRBJ1-5, with 9 bases aligning to TRBD1. This CDR3 is built from 19 residues. V lost 8 bases to trimming and J lost 0 bases; unmatched junction nucleotides: 17. The germline CDR1 and CDR2 sequences are ENHRY and SYGVKD. CDR3 amino acids: CAIRHRGQGPWASNQPQHF. The CDR3 DNA is TGTGCCATCCGACATCGGGGACAGGGCCCGTGGGCTAGCAATCAGCCCCAGCATTTT.

The CDR3 sequence: CASSQDREYVAYEQYF. CDR3 DNA: TGTGCCAGCAGCCAAGATCGGGAGTACGTAGCCTACGAGCAGTACTTC. The V gene is TRBV3-1 (or the pseudogene TRBV3-2), the J gene TRBJ2-7; D possibly corresponds to TRBD2 (6 bases). The V end was cut by 0 bases, the J end by 2 bases, with 14 bases between. CDR1 and CDR2 (germline): LGHDT, YNNKEL (reference sequence). The CDR3 contains 16 residues.

The chain combines TRBV4-1 with TRBJ2-3; 7 bases are a match to TRBD2. Germline trimming cut 3 bases from V and 4 bases from J; bases unmatched to any gene: 10. The CDR3 is 16 amino acids. Germline assignment: CDR1 MGHRA and CDR2 YSYEKL. CDR3 in amino acids: CASSHLGAGVADTQYF. The DNA of the CDR3 is TGCGCCAGCAGCCACCTCGGGGCGGGAGTCGCAGATACGCAGTATTTT.

The V call is TRBV14, the J call TRBJ2-5, with 7 positions matching TRBD2. V gave up 4 bases and J gave up 2 bases; unmatched junction bases: 16. This CDR3 region has 18 residues. In germline, CDR1 is SGHDN, CDR2 FVKESK. The CDR3 DNA reads as TGTGCCAGCAGCCGAAGACCCCCCGGGAGGTCGGGACAAGAGACCCAGTACTTC. Protein sequence: CASSRRPPGRSGQETQYF.

The chain joins TRBV9 to TRBJ2-3; 7 bases map to TRBD1. Trimming removed 4 bases from V and 4 bases from J; junction bases left unmatched: 3. This CDR3 region has 13 residues. Per the germline V gene, CDR1 is SGDLS and CDR2 is YYNGEE. CDR3: CASSTQGSDTQYF. The DNA for the CDR3 is TGTGCCAGCAGCACACAGGGGTCAGATACGCAGTATTTT.

This rearrangement joins TRBV19 to TRBJ1-2; 9 nucleotides align to TRBD1. Trimming removed 4 bases from V and 5 bases from J; junction bases left unmatched: 8. Germline V gene lookup returns CDR1 LNHDA and CDR2 SQIVND (reference sequence). The CDR3 loop spans 15 amino acids. CDR3 region: CASSTWTGEEYGYTF. CDR3 DNA sequence: TGTGCCAGTAGTACTTGGACAGGGGAGGAATATGGCTACACCTTC.

J is TRBJ2-3 and V is TRBV11-2, with 10 positions matching TRBD1. CDR1 SGHAT and CDR2 FQNNGV come from the germline V gene. The V and J ends lost 5 bases and 5 bases, in that order; junction bases with no gene match: 4. The CDR3 consists of 14 residues. Written as DNA, the CDR3 is TGTGCCAGCAGCCGGGACAGGGGACGAGATACGCAGTATTTT. It translates to CASSRDRGRDTQYF.

The chain recombines TRBV6-6 with TRBJ2-2; TRBD1 is a possible D gene (5 bases). The CDR3 length is 13 residues. Deletions cut 7 bases from V and 3 bases from J, with 9 bases between. CDR1 is MNHNY and CDR2 is SVGAGI in the germline V gene (reference sequence). CDR3 sequence: CASKGYYTGELFF. DNA for the CDR3: TGTGCCAGCAAGGGGTATTACACCGGGGAGCTGTTTTTT.

The J gene is TRBJ1-1, the V gene TRBV7-8, with D maybe TRBD1 (6 bases). The CDR3 consists of 15 residues. Trimming pared 1 base from V and 4 bases from J, leaving 13 bases between. Germline CDR1 reads SGHVS; CDR2 reads FQNEAQ. The CDR3 sequence is CASSLVGGLGTEAFF. CDR3 DNA sequence: TGTGCCAGCAGCTTAGTGGGGGGGCTAGGCACTGAAGCTTTCTTT.

V and J are TRBV6-5 and TRBJ1-3; 9 nucleotides align to TRBD1. The V gene end was trimmed by 4 bases and the J gene end by 3 bases; junction bases not matched to a gene: 4. This CDR3 has 15 amino acids. Germline CDR1 and CDR2: MNHEY and SVGAGI. The CDR3 coding sequence is TGTGCCAGCAGTTCGACAGGGGGAGTTGGAAACACCATATATTTT. It encodes CASSSTGGVGNTIYF.

Points on this clone: This sample also contains other DNA sequences that code for the same CDR3. The J gene is TRBJ2-1, the V gene TRBV5-1, with D perhaps TRBD2 (5 bases). Germline CDR1 SGHRS, CDR2 YFSETQ. V dropped 0 bases and J dropped 0 bases, with 7 bases sitting between them. This CDR3 contains 15 residues. The CDR3 spells CASSLAGVSYNEQFF. Here the CDR3 DNA reads TGCGCCAGCAGCTTGGCCGGGGTCTCCTACAATGAGCAGTTCTTC.

This chain uses TRBV5-1 with TRBJ1-1, with 7 bases matching TRBD1. CDR3 length equals 15 residues. V dropped 3 bases and J dropped 2; count of bases not matched to a gene: 7. Per germline, CDR1 SGHRS and CDR2 YFSETQ. CDR3 residues: CASSSETGTNTEAFF. CDR3 bases: TGCGCCAGCAGCTCCGAGACAGGGACTAACACTGAAGCTTTCTTT.

V and J are TRBV15 and TRBJ1-6, with D tentatively TRBD1 (6 bases). Germline CDR1 and CDR2: LNHNV and YYDKDF (reference sequence). Trimming pared 5 bases from V and 5 bases from J, leaving 16 bases between. The CDR3 runs to 16 residues. The CDR3 bases are TGTGCCACCAGCCGTCTTAGGACAGAAAATAATTCACCCCTCCACTTT. Translating it yields CATSRLRTENNSPLHF.

The chain is built from TRBV10-3 and TRBJ2-7, with TRBD1 matching over 9 bases. The junction had 5 bases not matched to a gene; V was cut back by 6 bases and J by 5 bases. CDR1 ENHRY and CDR2 SYGVKD come from the germline V gene. The CDR3 has 13 residues. The CDR3 nucleotides are TGTGCCATCAGGACGGGACAGGGCCACGAGCAGTACTTC. This sequence encodes CAIRTGQGHEQYF.

The V call is TRBV3-1 (or the pseudogene TRBV3-2), the J call TRBJ2-1, with 8 bases matching TRBD2. CDR1 is LGHDT and CDR2 is YNNKEL in the germline V gene (reference sequence). This CDR3 spans 17 amino acids. The ends lost 4 bases at V and 2 bases at J; junction bases unmatched: 10. The CDR3 loop is CASSLGGAGVAYNEQFF. DNA for the CDR3: TGTGCCAGCAGCCTAGGCGGAGCGGGAGTGGCCTACAATGAGCAGTTCTTC.